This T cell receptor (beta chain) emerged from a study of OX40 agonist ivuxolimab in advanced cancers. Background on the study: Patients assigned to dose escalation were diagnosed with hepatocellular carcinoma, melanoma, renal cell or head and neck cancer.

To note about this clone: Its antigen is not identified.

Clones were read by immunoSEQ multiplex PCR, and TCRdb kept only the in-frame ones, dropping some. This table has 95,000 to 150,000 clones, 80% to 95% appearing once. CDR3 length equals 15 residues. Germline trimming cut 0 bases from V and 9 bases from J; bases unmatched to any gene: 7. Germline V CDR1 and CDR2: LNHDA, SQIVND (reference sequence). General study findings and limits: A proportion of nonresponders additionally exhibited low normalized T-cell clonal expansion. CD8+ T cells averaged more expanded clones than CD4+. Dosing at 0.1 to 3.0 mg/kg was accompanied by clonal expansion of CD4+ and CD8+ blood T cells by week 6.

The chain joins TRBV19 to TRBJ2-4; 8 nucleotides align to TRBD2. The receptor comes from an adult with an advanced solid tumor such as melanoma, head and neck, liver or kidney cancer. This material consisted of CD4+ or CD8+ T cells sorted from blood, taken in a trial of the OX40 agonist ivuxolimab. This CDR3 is CASSIEVSGVAIQYF. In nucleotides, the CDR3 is TGTGCCAGTAGTATAGAGGTTAGCGGGGTGGCCATTCAGTACTTC.